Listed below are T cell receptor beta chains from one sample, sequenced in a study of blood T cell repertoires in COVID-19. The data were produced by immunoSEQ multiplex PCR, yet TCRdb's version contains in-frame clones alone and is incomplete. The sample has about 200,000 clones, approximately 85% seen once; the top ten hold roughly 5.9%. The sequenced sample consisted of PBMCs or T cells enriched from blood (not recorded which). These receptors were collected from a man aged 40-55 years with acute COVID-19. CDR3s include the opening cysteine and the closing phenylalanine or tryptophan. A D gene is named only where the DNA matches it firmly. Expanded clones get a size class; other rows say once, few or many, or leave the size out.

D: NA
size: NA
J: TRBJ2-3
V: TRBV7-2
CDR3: CASSLAQVSDTQYF
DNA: TGTGCCAGCAGCTTAGCCCAGGTCTCAGATACGCAGTATTTT

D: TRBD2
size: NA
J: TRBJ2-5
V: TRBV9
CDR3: CASSVGGRFGKETQYF
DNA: TGTGCCAGCAGCGTAGGCGGGAGGTTTGGGAAAGAGACCCAGTACTTC

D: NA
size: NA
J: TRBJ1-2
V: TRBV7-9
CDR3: CASSSTGGIGYTF
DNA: TGTGCCAGCAGCTCCACAGGCGGAATTGGCTACACCTTC

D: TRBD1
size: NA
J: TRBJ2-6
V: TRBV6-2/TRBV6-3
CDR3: CASSPRDRGWLGANVLTF
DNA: TGTGCCAGCAGTCCCCGGGACAGGGGGTGGCTTGGGGCCAACGTCCTGACTTTC

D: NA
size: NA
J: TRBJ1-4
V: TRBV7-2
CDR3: CASSFEVMNEKLFF
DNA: TGTGCCAGCAGCTTTGAGGTTATGAATGAAAAACTGTTTTTT

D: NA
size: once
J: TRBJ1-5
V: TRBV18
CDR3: CASFTGDNQPQHF
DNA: TGTGCCAGCTTTACAGGAGACAATCAGCCCCAGCATTTT

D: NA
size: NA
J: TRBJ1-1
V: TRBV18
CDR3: CASSPRVHSEAFF
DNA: TGTGCCAGCTCGCCCAGGGTTCACAGTGAAGCTTTCTTT

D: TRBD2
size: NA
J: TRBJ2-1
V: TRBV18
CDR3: CASSPRKRQGGDEQFF
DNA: TGTGCCAGCTCACCTCGAAAGCGCCAGGGAGGGGATGAGCAGTTCTTC

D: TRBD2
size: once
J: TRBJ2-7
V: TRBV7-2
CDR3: CASSLAGGTYEQYF
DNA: TGTGCCAGCAGTCTAGCGGGGGGAACCTACGAGCAGTACTTC

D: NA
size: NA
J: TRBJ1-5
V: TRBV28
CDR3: CASRPRGGYQPQHF
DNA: TGTGCCAGCAGACCGAGGGGGGGCTATCAGCCCCAGCATTTT

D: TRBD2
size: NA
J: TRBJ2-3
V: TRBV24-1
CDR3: CATSGGSGRTQYF
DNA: TGTGCCACCAGTGGGGGTAGCGGGCGTACGCAGTATTTT

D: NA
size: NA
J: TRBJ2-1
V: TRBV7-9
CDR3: CASSIRGSEYNEQFF
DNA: TGTGCCAGCAGTATAAGGGGATCGGAATACAATGAGCAGTTCTTC

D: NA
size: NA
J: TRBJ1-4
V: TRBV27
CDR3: CASSLSGAGTNEKLFF
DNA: TGTGCCAGCAGTTTATCAGGGGCTGGAACTAATGAAAAACTGTTTTTT

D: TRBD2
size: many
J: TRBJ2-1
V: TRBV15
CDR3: CATSSVTGTSGELSNNEQFF
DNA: TGTGCCACCAGCAGTGTGACCGGGACTAGCGGCGAACTTAGTAACAATGAGCAGTTCTTC

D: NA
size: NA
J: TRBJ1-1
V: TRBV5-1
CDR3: CASSQYGTEAFF
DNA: TGCGCCAGCAGCCAATACGGCACTGAAGCTTTCTTT

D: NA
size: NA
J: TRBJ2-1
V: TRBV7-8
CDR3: CASSPGVNYNEQFF
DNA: TGTGCCAGCAGCCCCGGAGTAAACTACAATGAGCAGTTCTTC

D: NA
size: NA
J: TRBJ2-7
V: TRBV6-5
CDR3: CASSLHRSPYEQYF
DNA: TGTGCCAGCAGTCTGCACAGGAGCCCCTACGAGCAGTACTTC

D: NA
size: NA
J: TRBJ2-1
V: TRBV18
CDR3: CASSPMTGGYPYNEQFF
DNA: TGTGCCAGCTCACCTATGACAGGCGGGTACCCCTACAATGAGCAGTTCTTC

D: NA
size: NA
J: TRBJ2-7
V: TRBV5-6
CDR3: CASSPPRWLANYEQYF
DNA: TGTGCCAGCAGCCCGCCTCGGTGGCTAGCGAACTACGAGCAGTACTTC

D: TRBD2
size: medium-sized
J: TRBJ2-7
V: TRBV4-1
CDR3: CASSHGTSGALSYEQYF
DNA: TGCGCCAGCAGCCACGGGACTAGCGGGGCCCTCTCCTACGAGCAGTACTTC

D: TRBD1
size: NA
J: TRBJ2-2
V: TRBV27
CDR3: CASSPRQGWTGELFF
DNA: TGTGCCAGCAGTCCACGACAGGGTTGGACCGGGGAGCTGTTTTTT

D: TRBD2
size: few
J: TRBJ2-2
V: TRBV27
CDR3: CASSLKKLAGGRGELFF
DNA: TGTGCCAGCAGTTTAAAAAAACTAGCGGGGGGAAGAGGGGAGCTGTTTTTT

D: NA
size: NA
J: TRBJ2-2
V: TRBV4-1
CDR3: CASSQLRANTGELFF
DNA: TGCGCCAGCAGCCAATTGAGGGCGAACACCGGGGAGCTGTTTTTT

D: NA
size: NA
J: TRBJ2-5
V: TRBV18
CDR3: CASSPRERGWETQYF
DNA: TGTGCCAGCTCACCACGAGAGAGGGGGTGGGAGACCCAGTACTTC